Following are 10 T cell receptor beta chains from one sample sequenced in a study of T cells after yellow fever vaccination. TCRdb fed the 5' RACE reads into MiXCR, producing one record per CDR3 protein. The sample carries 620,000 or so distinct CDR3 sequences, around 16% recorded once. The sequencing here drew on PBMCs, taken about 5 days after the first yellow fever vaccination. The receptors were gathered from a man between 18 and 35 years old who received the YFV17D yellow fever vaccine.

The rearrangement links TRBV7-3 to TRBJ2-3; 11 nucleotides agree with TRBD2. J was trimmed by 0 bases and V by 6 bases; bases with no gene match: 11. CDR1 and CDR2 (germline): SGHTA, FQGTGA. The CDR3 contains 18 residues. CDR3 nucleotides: TGTGCCAGCAGGTCCGGGACTAGCGGTATTCTTAGCACAGATACGCAGTATTTT. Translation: CASRSGTSGILSTDTQYF.

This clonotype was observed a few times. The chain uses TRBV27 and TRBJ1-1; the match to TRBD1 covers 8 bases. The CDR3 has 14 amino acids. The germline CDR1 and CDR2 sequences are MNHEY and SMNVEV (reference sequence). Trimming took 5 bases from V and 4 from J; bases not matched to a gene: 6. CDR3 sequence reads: CASSGTDRATEAFF. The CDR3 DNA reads TGTGCCAGCAGTGGGACGGACAGGGCCACTGAAGCTTTCTTT.

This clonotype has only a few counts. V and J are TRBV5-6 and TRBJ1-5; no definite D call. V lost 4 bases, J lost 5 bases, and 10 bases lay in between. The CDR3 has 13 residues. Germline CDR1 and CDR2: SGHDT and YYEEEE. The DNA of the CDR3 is TGTGCCAGCAGCCAAAGCCTTTATCAGCCCCAGCATTTT. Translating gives CASSQSLYQPQHF.

The CDR3: CASSSTRGNTGELFF. The CDR3 region has the DNA TGTGCCAGCAGCTCTACGAGGGGAAACACCGGGGAGCTGTTTTTT. The gene calls are TRBV7-9 and TRBJ2-2; D may match TRBD1 or TRBD2 (5 bases each). V shed 4 bases and J shed 2 bases, with 11 bases lying between them. The CDR3 runs to 15 residues. From germline, CDR1 is SEHNR and CDR2 FQNEAQ (reference sequence). Combining the CDR3 with reference TRBV7-9 and TRBJ2-2 gives the whole variable domain DTGVSQNPRHKITKRGQNVTFRCDPISEHNRLYWYRQTLGQGPEFLTYFQNEAQLEKSRLLSDRFSAERPKGSFSTLEIQRTEQGDSAMYLCASSSTRGNTGELFFGEGSRLTVL.

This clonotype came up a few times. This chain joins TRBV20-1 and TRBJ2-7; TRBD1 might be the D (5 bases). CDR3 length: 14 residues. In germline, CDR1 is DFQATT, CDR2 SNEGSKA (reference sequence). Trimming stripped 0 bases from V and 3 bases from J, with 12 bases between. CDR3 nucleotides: TGCAGTGCTAGAGAGGCCCTAGACAGCTACGAGCAGTACGTC. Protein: CSAREALDSYEQYV.

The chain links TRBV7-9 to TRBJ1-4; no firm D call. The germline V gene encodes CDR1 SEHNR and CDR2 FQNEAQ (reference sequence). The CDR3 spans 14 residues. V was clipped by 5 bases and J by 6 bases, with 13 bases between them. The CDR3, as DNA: TGTGCCAGCAGCCTGATTTTGGTTGATGAAAAACTGTTTTTT. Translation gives CASSLILVDEKLFF.

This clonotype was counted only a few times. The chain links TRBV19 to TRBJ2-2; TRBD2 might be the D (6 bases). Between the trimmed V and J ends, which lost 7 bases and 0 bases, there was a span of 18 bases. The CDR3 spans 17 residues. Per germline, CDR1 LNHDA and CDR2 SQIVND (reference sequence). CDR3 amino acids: CASNQGGASANTGELFF. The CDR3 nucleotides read TGTGCCAGTAACCAAGGTGGGGCTAGCGCGAACACCGGGGAGCTGTTTTTT. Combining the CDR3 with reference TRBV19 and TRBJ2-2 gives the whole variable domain DGGITQSPKYLFRKEGQNVTLSCEQNLNHDAMYWYRQDPGQGLRLIYYSQIVNDFQKGDIAEGYSVSREKKESFPLTVTSAQKNPTAFYLCASNQGGASANTGELFFGEGSRLTVL.

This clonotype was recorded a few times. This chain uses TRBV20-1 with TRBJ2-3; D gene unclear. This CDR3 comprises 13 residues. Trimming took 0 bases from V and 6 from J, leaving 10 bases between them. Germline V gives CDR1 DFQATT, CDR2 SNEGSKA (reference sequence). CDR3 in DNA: TGCAGTGCTAGAGACTACCCGGCGGATACGCAGTATTTT. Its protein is CSARDYPADTQYF.

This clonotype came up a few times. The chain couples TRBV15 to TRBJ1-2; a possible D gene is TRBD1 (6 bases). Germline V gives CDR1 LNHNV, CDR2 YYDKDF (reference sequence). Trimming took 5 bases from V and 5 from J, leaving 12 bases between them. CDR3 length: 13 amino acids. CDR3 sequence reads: CATSSKGGYGYTF. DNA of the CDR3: TGTGCCACCAGCTCAAAGGGGGGGTATGGCTACACCTTC.

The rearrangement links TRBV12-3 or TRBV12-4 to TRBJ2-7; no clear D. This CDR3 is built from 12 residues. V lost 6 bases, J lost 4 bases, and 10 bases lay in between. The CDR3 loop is CASSRPGYEQYF. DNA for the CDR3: TGTGCCAGCAGCCGACCTGGGTACGAGCAGTACTTC.